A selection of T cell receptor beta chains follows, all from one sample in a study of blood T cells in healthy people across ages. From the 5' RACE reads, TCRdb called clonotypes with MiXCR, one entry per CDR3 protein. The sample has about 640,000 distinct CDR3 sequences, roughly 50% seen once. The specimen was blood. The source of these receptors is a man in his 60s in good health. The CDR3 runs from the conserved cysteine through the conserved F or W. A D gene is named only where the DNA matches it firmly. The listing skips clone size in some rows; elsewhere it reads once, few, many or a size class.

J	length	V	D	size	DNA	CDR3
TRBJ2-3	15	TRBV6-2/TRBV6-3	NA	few	TGTGCCAGCAGTTCCGCGGGGCCGGCCGCAGATACGCAGTATTTT	CASSSAGPAADTQYF
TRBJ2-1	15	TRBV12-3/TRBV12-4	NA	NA	TGTGCCAGCATCGACTTCATCAGCTCCTACAATGAGCAGTTCTTC	CASIDFISSYNEQFF
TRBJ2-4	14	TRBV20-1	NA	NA	TGCAGTGCTAGGGCCGGGACACTCTCTGGCATTCAGTACTTC	CSARAGTLSGIQYF
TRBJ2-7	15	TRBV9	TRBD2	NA	TGTGCCAGCAGCGTAGGGGCTAGCGGCCCCTACGAGCAGTACTTC	CASSVGASGPYEQYF
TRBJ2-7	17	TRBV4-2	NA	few	TGTGCCAGCAGCCAACAATCTCTACCGGGGGGCGCCTACGAGCAGTACTTC	CASSQQSLPGGAYEQYF
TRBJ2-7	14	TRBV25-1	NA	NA	TGTGCCAGCAGTGAATCAGGCAGCCCAACGGAGCAGTACTTC	CASSESGSPTEQYF
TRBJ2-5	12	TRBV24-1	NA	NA	TGTGCCACCAGTGACAGGGAAGAGACCCAGTACTTC	CATSDREETQYF
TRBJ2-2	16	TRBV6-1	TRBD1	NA	TGTGCCAGCCTTTGGGACAGACGGACGAACACCGGGGAGCTGTTTTTT	CASLWDRRTNTGELFF
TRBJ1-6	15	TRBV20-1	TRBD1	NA	TGCAGTGCCCGGGACAGGGCGTTGGGTAATTCACCCCTCCACTTT	CSARDRALGNSPLHF
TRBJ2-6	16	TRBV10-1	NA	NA	TGCGCCAGCAGCGATGGGGGAGGATCTGGGGCCAACGTCCTGACTTTC	CASSDGGGSGANVLTF
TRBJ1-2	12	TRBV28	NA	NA	TGTGCCAGCAGTGCCGGGACACGCGGCTACACCTTC	CASSAGTRGYTF
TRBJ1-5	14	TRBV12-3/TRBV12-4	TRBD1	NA	TGTGCCAGCCGGGGGCAGGGGGTATATGAACCCCAGCATTTT	CASRGQGVYEPQHF
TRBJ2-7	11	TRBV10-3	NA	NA	TGTACCATCAGTGACGGATACGAGCAGTACTTC	CTISDGYEQYF
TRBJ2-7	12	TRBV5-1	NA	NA	TGCGCCAGCAGCAACGGACGAGGGGAGCAGTACTTC	CASSNGRGEQYF
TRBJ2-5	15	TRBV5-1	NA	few	TGCGCCAGCACCCCGTGGGGGGCGCTCCCAGAGACCCAGTACTTC	CASTPWGALPETQYF
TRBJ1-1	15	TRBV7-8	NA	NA	TGTGCCAGCAGCCAAGGTCTGAGGGGCGACACTGAAGCTTTCTTT	CASSQGLRGDTEAFF
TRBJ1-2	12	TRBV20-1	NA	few	TGCAGTGCTACCTCAGAAAGTCGGGGCTACACCTTC	CSATSESRGYTF
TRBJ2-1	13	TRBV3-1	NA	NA	TGTGCCAGCAGCCTCAGGTCCAGAGAGACCCAGTTCTTC	CASSLRSRETQFF
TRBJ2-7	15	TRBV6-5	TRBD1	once	TGTGCCAGCAGCATTGATCACAGGGGGCACTACGAGCAGTACTTC	CASSIDHRGHYEQYF
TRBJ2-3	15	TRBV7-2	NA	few	TGTGCCAGCAGCTCCGCGGGACTTACCACAGATACGCAGTATTTT	CASSSAGLTTDTQYF
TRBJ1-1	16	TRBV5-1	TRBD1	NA	TGCGCCAGCAGCTTGGCATTGGGACAGGGGACTTCTGAAGCTTTCTTT	CASSLALGQGTSEAFF
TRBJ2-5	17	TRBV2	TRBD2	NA	TGTGCCAGCAGTGAAAGTCTGGCTAGCGGGGCCCAAGAGACCCAGTACTTC	CASSESLASGAQETQYF
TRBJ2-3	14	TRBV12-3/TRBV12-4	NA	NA	TGTGCCAGCAGTGTAATGCAGAACACAGATACGCAGTATTTT	CASSVMQNTDTQYF